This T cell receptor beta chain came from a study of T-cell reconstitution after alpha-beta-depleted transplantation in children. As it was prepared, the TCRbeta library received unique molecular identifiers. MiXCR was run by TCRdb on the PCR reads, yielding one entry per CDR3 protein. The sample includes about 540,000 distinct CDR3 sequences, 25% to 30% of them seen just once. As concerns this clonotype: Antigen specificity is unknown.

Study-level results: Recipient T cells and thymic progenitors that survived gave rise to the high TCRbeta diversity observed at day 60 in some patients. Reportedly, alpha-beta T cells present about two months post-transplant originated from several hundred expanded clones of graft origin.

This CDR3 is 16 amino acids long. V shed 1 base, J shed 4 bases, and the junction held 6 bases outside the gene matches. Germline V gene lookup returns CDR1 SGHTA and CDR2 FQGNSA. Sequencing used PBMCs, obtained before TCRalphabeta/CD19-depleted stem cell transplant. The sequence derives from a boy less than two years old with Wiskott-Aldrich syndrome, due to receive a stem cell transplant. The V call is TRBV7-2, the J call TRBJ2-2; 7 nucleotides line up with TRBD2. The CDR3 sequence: CASSLVGGRSTGELFF. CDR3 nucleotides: TGTGCCAGCAGCTTAGTGGGGGGGAGGAGCACCGGGGAGCTGTTTTTT.